This passage covers 26 T cell receptor beta chains from one sample sequenced in a study of blood T cell repertoires in COVID-19. Only in-frame clones appear in the TCRdb table, and some are missing; sequencing was by immunoSEQ multiplex PCR. This table holds fewer than 200,000 clones, approximately 84% found once. The sequenced sample consisted of peripheral blood. All receptors come from a man in his forties who had recovered from COVID-19.

This clone was observed a handful of times. The genes are TRBV3-1 (or the pseudogene TRBV3-2) and TRBJ1-1; D gene ambiguous. Germline CDR1 is LGHDT and CDR2 is YNNKEL (reference sequence). The CDR3 has 14 residues. V was clipped by 4 bases and J by 0 bases, with 9 bases between them. CDR3 sequence (DNA): TGTGCCAGCAGCCGACAAGTTATGAACACTGAAGCTTTCTTT. Amino acid sequence: CASSRQVMNTEAFF.

To note about this clone: Other DNA sequences within the sample encode an identical CDR3. The chain uses TRBV5-1 and TRBJ2-7; 7 bases are shared with TRBD1. Germline CDR1 SGHRS, CDR2 YFSETQ. This CDR3 spans 12 amino acids. V was clipped by 5 bases and J by 3 bases; unmatched bases: 2. In DNA form, the CDR3 reads TGCGCCAGCAGTCGGACAGGCTACGAGCAGTACTTC. This gives the protein CASSRTGYEQYF.

This clone was seen at least ten times. The V gene is TRBV7-9, the J gene TRBJ1-4; 7 positions agree with TRBD1. Losses at the gene ends were 3 bases for V and 4 bases for J; bases not matched to a gene: 5. The germline CDR1 and CDR2 sequences are SEHNR and FQNEAQ (reference sequence). This CDR3 region has 15 residues. This CDR3 is CASSFSGGVNEKLFF. CDR3 nucleotides: TGTGCCAGCAGCTTCTCAGGGGGAGTTAATGAAAAACTGTTTTTT.

This rearrangement joins TRBV13 to TRBJ2-3; 11 bases are a match to TRBD2. Trimming took 7 bases from V and 4 from J; bases not matched to a gene: 7. The CDR3 loop spans 15 amino acids. CDR1 is PRHDT, CDR2 FYEKMQ, per germline (reference sequence). The CDR3 DNA is TGTGCCAGCAACATAGCGGGGGGGCTTTCAGATACGCAGTATTTT. Translating it yields CASNIAGGLSDTQYF. Based on the CDR3 plus reference TRBV13 and TRBJ2-3, the full variable domain is AAGVIQSPRHLIKEKRETATLKCYPIPRHDTVYWYQQGPGQDPQFLISFYEKMQSDKGSIPDRFSAQQFSDYHSELNMSSLELGDSALYFCASNIAGGLSDTQYFGPGTRLTVL.

The V and J genes are TRBV6-5 and TRBJ1-2, with TRBD1 matching over 8 bases. The junction had 8 bases not matched to a gene; V was cut back by 6 bases and J by 5 bases. Germline V gene lookup returns CDR1 MNHEY and CDR2 SVGAGI. This CDR3 region has 14 residues. CDR3 protein: CASSDRGTGYGYTF. In nucleotides, the CDR3 is TGTGCCAGCAGCGACAGGGGTACCGGTTATGGCTACACCTTC.

The J gene is TRBJ2-7, the V gene TRBV9, with 9 bases aligning to TRBD1. The CDR3 totals 16 residues. Trimming cost V 2 bases and J 6 bases; bases outside gene matches: 12. Germline V gene sequence: CDR1 SGDLS, CDR2 YYNGEE. The CDR3 DNA follows: TGTGCCAGCAGCGTGATGGCTGCGGGACAGGGAGGCGAGCAGTACTTC. Amino acids: CASSVMAAGQGGEQYF.

V is TRBV12-1 and J is TRBJ1-4. TRBV12-1 is flagged as a pseudogene. The CDR3 loop spans 15 amino acids. CDR3 sequence reads: CASSFWEGRNEKLFF. The CDR3 DNA sequence: TGTGCCAGCAGCTTTTGGGAGGGTCGCAATGAAAAACTGTTTTTT.

This clone was counted only a few times. The chain links TRBV6-6 to TRBJ1-5; D perhaps matches TRBD1 (5 bases). V dropped 7 bases and J dropped 3 bases, with 10 bases sitting between them. The CDR3 loop spans 13 amino acids. Germline-derived CDR1 and CDR2 are MNHNY and SVGAGI (reference sequence). For the CDR3, the DNA is TGTGCCAGCACGACAGAAGCCAATCAGCCCCAGCATTTT. Translating gives CASTTEANQPQHF.

The J gene is TRBJ1-2, the V gene TRBV6-6, with D possibly TRBD1 on 5 matching bases. The V and J ends lost 2 bases and 5 bases respectively, with 9 bases between them. The CDR3 has 13 residues. Per germline, CDR1 MNHNY and CDR2 SVGAGI (reference sequence). CDR3 in amino acids: CASSYGGEYGYTF. In nucleotides, the CDR3 is TGTGCCAGCAGTTACGGAGGGGAATATGGCTACACCTTC.

This chain uses TRBV7-2 with TRBJ2-5; 8 nucleotides match TRBD2. The CDR3 runs 15 residues. V shed 1 base, J shed 5 bases, and the junction held 6 bases outside the gene matches. Germline CDR1 reads SGHTA; CDR2 reads FQGNSA. The CDR3 DNA follows: TGTGCCAGCAGCTTAGACGGGACGGGGGGGGAGACCCAGTACTTC. This encodes CASSLDGTGGETQYF.

This clone was picked up a small number of times. The same CDR3 also results from other DNA sequences found in this sample. The V and J genes are TRBV2 and TRBJ2-6; D remains unclear. Germline CDR1 reads SNHLY; CDR2 reads FYNNEI. V lost 6 bases, J lost 0 bases, and 6 bases lay in between. CDR3 length: 14 residues. The CDR3 loop reads CASSASSGANVLTF. CDR3 bases: TGTGCCAGCAGCGCGAGCTCTGGGGCCAACGTCCTGACTTTC.

The chain has TRBV4-3 and TRBJ2-7; 12 bases are shared with TRBD2. Germline V gene lookup returns CDR1 LGHNA and CDR2 YSLEER. The junction had 10 bases not matched to a gene; V was cut back by 4 bases and J by 3 bases. CDR3 length: 17 amino acids. CDR3 loop: CASSPTSGSIGYYEQYF. The CDR3, as DNA: TGCGCCAGCAGCCCGACTAGCGGGAGCATAGGATACTACGAGCAGTACTTC.

The chain joins TRBV28 to TRBJ2-1; 11 positions agree with TRBD2. Germline loops: CDR1 MDHEN, CDR2 SYDVKM. Trimming took 5 bases from V and 4 from J; bases not matched to a gene: 7. The CDR3 extends over 16 amino acids. The CDR3 DNA reads TGTGCCAGCAGTCAACCCGGGACTAGCGGATACAATGAGCAGTTCTTC. Amino acid sequence: CASSQPGTSGYNEQFF.

The chain's CDR3 is CSVVKGGEQYF. DNA for the CDR3: TGCAGCGTAGTCAAAGGGGGAGAGCAGTACTTC. The rearrangement links TRBV29-1 to TRBJ2-7; maybe TRBD1 (6 bases). This CDR3 contains 11 residues. The V gene lost 6 bases and the J gene lost 7 bases, with 13 bases spanning the gap. Germline CDR1 is SQVTM and CDR2 is ANQGSEA.

The J gene is TRBJ2-7, the V gene TRBV7-9, with D maybe TRBD2 (7 bases). Trimming removed 5 bases from V and 1 base from J, with 15 bases in between. This CDR3 has 15 amino acids. CDR1 and CDR2 from the germline V gene are SEHNR and FQNEAQ (reference sequence). CDR3 loop: CASSRPRGASYEQYF. The CDR3 coding sequence is TGTGCCAGCAGCCGACCCCGGGGGGCTTCCTACGAGCAGTACTTC.

V gene TRBV5-6 combines with J gene TRBJ1-1; TRBD1 matches at 9 bases. V was clipped by 3 bases and J by 7 bases; unmatched bases: 10. The CDR3 has 15 residues. Germline V gene data show CDR1 as SGHDT and CDR2 as YYEEEE. The CDR3 nucleotides are TGTGCCAGCAGCTCGTGGGACAGGGATGTCGATGAAGCTTTCTTT. This encodes CASSSWDRDVDEAFF.

The rearrangement joins TRBV28 to TRBJ2-5; TRBD2 matches 9 bases. This CDR3 comprises 14 residues. Germline CDR1 MDHEN, CDR2 SYDVKM. V dropped 6 bases and J dropped 1; count of bases not matched to a gene: 3. For the CDR3, the DNA is TGTGCCAGCAGAGCGGGGGGACCCCAAGAGACCCAGTACTTC. Protein: CASRAGGPQETQYF.

The genes are TRBV6-5 and TRBJ2-1, with 10 positions matching TRBD2. The germline CDR1 and CDR2 sequences are MNHEY and SVGAGI. Trimming cost V 6 bases and J 6 bases; bases outside gene matches: 5. The CDR3 loop spans 14 amino acids. CDR3 DNA sequence: TGTGCCAGCAGGACCCCTAGCGGGAGCAATGAGCAGTTCTTC. Its protein product is CASRTPSGSNEQFF.

This rearrangement joins TRBV7-3 to TRBJ2-3; tentatively, D is TRBD2 (6 bases). Trimming removed 3 bases from V and 3 bases from J, with 10 bases in between. This CDR3 is 14 amino acids long. Per the germline V gene, CDR1 is SGHTA and CDR2 is FQGTGA. The CDR3 protein is CASSLPGTTDTQYF. The DNA for the CDR3 is TGTGCCAGCAGCTTGCCCGGGACTACAGATACGCAGTATTTT. The variable domain in full, completed from reference TRBV7-3 and TRBJ2-3, reads GAGVSQTPSNKVTEKGKYVELRCDPISGHTALYWYRQSLGQGPEFLIYFQGTGAADDSGLPNDRFFAVRPEGSVSTLKIQRTERGDSAVYLCASSLPGTTDTQYFGPGTRLTVL.

V and J are TRBV19 and TRBJ1-5; D unclear. Trimming shortened V by 11 bases and J by 3 bases, and 17 bases separated the two germline ends. Germline V lookup: CDR1 LNHDA, CDR2 SQIVND (reference sequence). The CDR3 has 14 residues. The CDR3 protein is CAAAGRASNQPQHF. In DNA form, the CDR3 reads TGTGCCGCCGCGGGGAGGGCCTCCAATCAGCCCCAGCATTTT.

This clone was detected a few times. Other DNA sequences in the same sample also yield this CDR3. The chain couples TRBV19 to TRBJ1-1, with D hard to call. Trimming removed 5 bases at V and 2 bases at J, with 3 bases between. Germline CDR1 LNHDA, CDR2 SQIVND (reference sequence). The CDR3 totals 11 residues. CDR3 in DNA: TGTGCCAGTAGTCAAAACACTGAAGCTTTCTTT. Translating it yields CASSQNTEAFF.

Only one count was recorded for this clone. The chain links TRBV6-6 to TRBJ1-2, with 7 nucleotides matching TRBD1. The length of the CDR3 is 14 residues. From germline, CDR1 is MNHNY and CDR2 SVGAGI (reference sequence). The V segment lost 6 bases and the J segment 6 bases; nucleotides outside the gene matches: 10. CDR3 sequence (DNA): TGTGCCAGCAGCCCCCGACAGGGTTCTCATGGCTACACCTTC. The encoded protein is CASSPRQGSHGYTF.

The chain has TRBV7-9 and TRBJ2-6; D perhaps matches TRBD1 (6 bases). Per germline, CDR1 SEHNR and CDR2 FQNEAQ (reference sequence). The V end was cut by 2 bases, the J end by 3 bases, with 11 bases between. The length of the CDR3 is 16 residues. CDR3 DNA sequence: TGTGCCAGCAGCTTACGGGGACATTTTGGGGCCAACGTCCTGACTTTC. This translates into CASSLRGHFGANVLTF.

This chain uses TRBV11-1 with TRBJ2-5; 13 nucleotides align to TRBD2. In germline, CDR1 is SGHAT, CDR2 FQDESV (reference sequence). The V gene end was trimmed by 5 bases and the J gene end by 0 bases; junction bases not matched to a gene: 3. The CDR3 runs to 16 residues. The CDR3 DNA follows: TGTGCCAGCAGCCTCGGGACTAGCGGGAACCAAGAGACCCAGTACTTC. It yields the protein CASSLGTSGNQETQYF. The full variable domain, completed using reference TRBV11-1 and TRBJ2-5, is EAEVAQSPRYKITEKSQAVAFWCDPISGHATLYWYRQILGQGPELLVQFQDESVVDDSQLPKDRFSAERLKGVDSTLKIQPAELGDSAMYLCASSLGTSGNQETQYFGPGTRLLVL.

The chain is built from TRBV9 and TRBJ2-3; 7 positions agree with TRBD2. CDR3 length: 15 amino acids. Germline trimming cut 3 bases from V and 5 bases from J; bases unmatched to any gene: 9. Germline V lookup: CDR1 SGDLS, CDR2 YYNGEE. The CDR3 DNA reads as TGTGCCAGCAGCGGGTCCGGGAGGATCAAAGATACGCAGTATTTT. Its translation: CASSGSGRIKDTQYF. Drawing the rest from reference TRBV9 and TRBJ2-3, the complete variable domain is DSGVTQTPKHLITATGQRVTLRCSPRSGDLSVYWYQQSLDQGLQFLIQYYNGEERAKGNILERFSAQQFPDLHSELNLSSLELGDSALYFCASSGSGRIKDTQYFGPGTRLTVL.

This clone was counted only a few times. This chain joins TRBV9 and TRBJ1-6; no firm D call. The CDR3 runs to 16 residues. Per germline, CDR1 SGDLS and CDR2 YYNGEE. V dropped 0 bases and J dropped 9 bases, with 16 bases sitting between them. The CDR3 DNA reads as TGTGCCAGCAGCGTAGCGTCCGCCCGGGGTAGTTCACCCCTCCACTTT. Amino acids: CASSVASARGSSPLHF.